The rows below give T cell receptor beta chains drawn from one sample of a study of shared clonotypes between healthy human individuals. The assay was immunoSEQ multiplex PCR, and TCRdb's table has in-frame clones only and misses some. The sample contains over 400,000 clones, around 96% of which appear only once. Specimen: naive CD4+ T cells sorted from blood. Source of these receptors: a woman aged 25 to 45 in good health. CDR3s leave out the opening cysteine and the closing phenylalanine or tryptophan. A D gene is named only where the DNA matches it firmly. Some rows have no size entry. The others give once, few or many, or a class for an expanded clone.

d_call j_call v_call clone_size cdr3_length cdr3_aa
TRBD2 TRBJ2-7 TRBV4-2 NA 13 ASSQDGLAGYEQY
TRBD2 TRBJ2-2 TRBV19 NA 15 ASSIVFLAEVTGELF
NA TRBJ1-2 TRBV10-1 NA 11 ASSRDGNYGYT
NA NA TRBV28 NA 13 ASSFAWGASYEQY
TRBD2 TRBJ2-1 TRBV7-3 NA 11 ASSPGLGNEQF
TRBD1 TRBJ2-5 TRBV19 NA 11 ASSLTGIETQY
TRBD2 TRBJ2-3 TRBV27 NA 15 ASSFQGLAGLPGTQY
TRBD2 TRBJ2-1 TRBV4-2 NA 15 ASSQDLLAGGINEQF
TRBD1 TRBJ2-2 TRBV19 NA 13 ASGRDRINTGELF
TRBD1 TRBJ2-7 TRBV6-5 NA 13 ASSLDGTAIYEQY
TRBD1 TRBJ2-7 TRBV5-6 NA 11 ASSSGTGLEQY
NA TRBJ1-1 TRBV28 once 12 ASRPRDLNTEAF